These 10 T cell receptor beta chains share one sample of origin, sequenced in a study of tumor and adjacent non-tumor tissue in lung cancer. The template was RNA from unsorted bulk tissue. The normal lung tissue was taken more than 3 cm from the tumor edge. Three rounds of nested PCR, following a modified ARM-PCR protocol, produced the TCRbeta library. MiXCR, run by TCRdb on the multiplex PCR reads, gives a single entry per CDR3 protein. The sample yields some 80,000 distinct CDR3 sequences, less than 85% seen once. Sequenced input: distant non-tumor lung tissue. Receptor source: a man in his sixties or seventies with non-small cell lung cancer.

This sequence joins TRBV20-1 and TRBJ2-1, with 14 bases aligning to TRBD2. The germline gives CDR1 DFQATT, CDR2 SNEGSKA (reference sequence). Germline trimming cut 3 bases from V and 4 bases from J; bases unmatched to any gene: 8. The CDR3 length is 17 residues. The CDR3 DNA follows: TGCAGTGCTAGCGATCCTAGACTAGCGGGAGGGTACAATGAGCAGTTCTTC. It specifies CSASDPRLAGGYNEQFF.

This clonotype was detected ten times or more. The gene calls are TRBV12-3 or TRBV12-4 and TRBJ2-7, with TRBD1 matching 8 bases. The CDR3 is 16 amino acids. Trimming at V came to 2 bases and at J to 2 bases, leaving 8 bases not matched to a gene. This CDR3 reads CASSLSSTGGPYEQYF. CDR3 DNA: TGTGCCAGCAGTTTAAGTAGCACAGGGGGACCCTACGAGCAGTACTTC.

Comment on this clonotype: A much larger clone differs by one base, so this may be a read error. The rearrangement joins TRBV14 to TRBJ2-5, with 8 bases matching TRBD2. Germline-derived CDR1 and CDR2 are SGHDN and FVKESK. CDR3 size: 18 residues. The CDR3 nucleotides are TGTGTCAGCAGCCGAGGTTCGGGTAGCGGGACCCCCCAAGAGACCCAGTACTTC. Translating it yields CVSSRGSGSGTPQETQYF.

On this clonotype itself: This is likely a read error, given that the CDR3 carries no conserved phenylalanine or tryptophan at its end. The limits of the CDR3 on the DNA are not certain, so only TCRdb's listed CDR3 is given. The V call is TRBV29-1, the J call TRBJ2-5. The CDR3 is 13 amino acids in total, end residues counted. CDR1 SQVTM and CDR2 ANQGSEA come from the germline V gene. CDR3 residues: CSEADRFRETHYL.

As for this clonotype: Sequence at one end of the junction differs from germline and may be a read error. The CDR3 bases are TGTGCCAGCAGCATCCGGGAGAGAGCCCTGAACAGTGAAGCTTTCTTT. Translating it yields CASSIRERALNSEAFF. V gene TRBV11-3 combines with J gene TRBJ1-1; no definite D call. The CDR3 covers 16 residues. Germline values: CDR1 SGHNT, CDR2 YENEEA. The variable domain in full, with the rest retrieved from reference TRBV11-3 and TRBJ1-1, is EAGVVQSPRYKIIEKKQPVAFWCNPISGHNTLYWYLQNLGQGPELLIRYENEEAVDDSQLPKDRFSAERLKGVDSTLKIQPAELGDSAVYLCASSIRERALNSEAFFGQGTRLTVV.

This clonotype was counted once. One end of the junction fails to match germline, which may point to a read error. The rearrangement links TRBV6-6 to TRBJ1-5, with a possible D match to TRBD1 (6 bases). The germline V gene encodes CDR1 MNHNY and CDR2 SVGAGI (reference sequence). CDR3 length: 18 amino acids. The CDR3 DNA reads as TGTGCCAGCAGTTACTTCGGATGGGGACATAATAGCAATCAGCCCCAGCGTTTT. Residues: CASSYFGWGHNSNQPQRF.

Note on this clonotype: The junction departs from the called germline gene at one end, perhaps through a read error. The V gene is TRBV7-2, the J gene TRBJ2-7; tentatively, D is TRBD2 (7 bases). Germline values: CDR1 SGHTA, CDR2 FQGNSA. This CDR3 contains 16 residues. The CDR3, as DNA: TGTGTCAGCAGCTTAGGGTGGGGGGGGCCCAAATACGAGCAGTACTTC. Amino acid sequence: CVSSLGWGGPKYEQYF.

This clonotype was picked up one time. Lacking the conserved final phenylalanine or tryptophan, this CDR3 likely reflects a read error. This chain links TRBV29-1 with TRBJ2-2; 10 bases align to TRBD2. V lost 7 bases and J lost 4; bases outside the gene matches: 6. This CDR3 comprises 14 residues. The V gene's germline CDR1 is SQVTM and CDR2 ANQGSEA. In DNA form, the CDR3 reads TGCAGCGCTGAGGTAGCGGGGGGCACCGGGGAGCTGTTTTTA. Its translation: CSAEVAGGTGELFL.

With regard to this clonotype: This may be a read error: a much more frequent sequence differs by one nucleotide. The V call is TRBV11-2, the J call TRBJ2-5; D unclear. V was pared by 2 bases and J by 5 bases, with 12 bases between. Germline values: CDR1 SGHAT, CDR2 FQNNGV. The CDR3 is 14 residues long. As DNA, the CDR3 is TGTGCCAGCAGCTTATATGGGAATCTGGAGACCCAGTACTTC. It is translated as CASSLYGNLETQYF.

This clonotype was seen more than once but under ten times. The junction does not match germline at one end; this may be a read error. The V call is TRBV7-9, the J call TRBJ1-3; D might be TRBD1 (5 bases). Germline CDR1 and CDR2: SEHNR and FQNEAQ (reference sequence). CDR3 length equals 15 residues. CDR3 sequence (DNA): TGTGCCAGCAGCCGAATGGGGACGGCTGGAAACATCATATATTTT. Its protein product is CASSRMGTAGNIIYF.